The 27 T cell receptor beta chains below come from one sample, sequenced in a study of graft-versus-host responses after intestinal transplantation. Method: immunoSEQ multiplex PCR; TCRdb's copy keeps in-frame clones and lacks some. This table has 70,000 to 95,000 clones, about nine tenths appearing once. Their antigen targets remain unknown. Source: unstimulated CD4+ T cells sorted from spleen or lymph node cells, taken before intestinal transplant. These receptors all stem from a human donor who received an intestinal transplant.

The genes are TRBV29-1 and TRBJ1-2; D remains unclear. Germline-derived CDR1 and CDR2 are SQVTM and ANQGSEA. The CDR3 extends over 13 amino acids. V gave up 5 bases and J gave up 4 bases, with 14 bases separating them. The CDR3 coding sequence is TGCAGCGTTACTGACCTCGCGGGCTATGGCTACACCTTC. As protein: CSVTDLAGYGYTF.

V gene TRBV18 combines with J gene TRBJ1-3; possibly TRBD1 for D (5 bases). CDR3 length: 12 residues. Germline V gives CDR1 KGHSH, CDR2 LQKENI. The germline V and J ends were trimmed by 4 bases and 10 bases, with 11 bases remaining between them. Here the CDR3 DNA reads TGTGCCAGCTCACTAGACAGTCGGACCATATATTTT. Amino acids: CASSLDSRTIYF.

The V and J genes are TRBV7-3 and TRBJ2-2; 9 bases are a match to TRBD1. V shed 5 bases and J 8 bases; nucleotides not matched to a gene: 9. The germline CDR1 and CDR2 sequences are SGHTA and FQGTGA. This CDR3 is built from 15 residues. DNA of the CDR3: TGTGCCAGCAGCCTTGTGACAGGGGGTTCGGGGGAGCTGTTTTTT. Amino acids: CASSLVTGGSGELFF.

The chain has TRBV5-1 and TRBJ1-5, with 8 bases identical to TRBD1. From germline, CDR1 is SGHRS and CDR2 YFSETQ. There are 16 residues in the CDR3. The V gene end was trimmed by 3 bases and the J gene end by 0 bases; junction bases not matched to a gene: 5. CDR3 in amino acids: CASSWGDRTSNQPQHF. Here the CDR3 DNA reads TGCGCCAGCAGCTGGGGGGACAGGACTAGCAATCAGCCCCAGCATTTT.

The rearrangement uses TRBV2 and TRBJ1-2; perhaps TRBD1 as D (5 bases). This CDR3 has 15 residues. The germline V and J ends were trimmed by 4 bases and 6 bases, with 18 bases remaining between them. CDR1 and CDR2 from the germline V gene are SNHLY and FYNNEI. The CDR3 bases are TGTGCCAGCAGTGGGGGGGGACGGGCGAACGATGGCTACACCTTC. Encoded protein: CASSGGGRANDGYTF.

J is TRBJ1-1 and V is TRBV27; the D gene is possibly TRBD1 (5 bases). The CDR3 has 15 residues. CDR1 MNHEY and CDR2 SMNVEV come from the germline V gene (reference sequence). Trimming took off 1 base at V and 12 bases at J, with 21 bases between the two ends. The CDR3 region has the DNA TGTGCCAGCAGTTTATGGGGCGCGTCGGCACCCCAGACTTTCTTT. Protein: CASSLWGASAPQTFF.

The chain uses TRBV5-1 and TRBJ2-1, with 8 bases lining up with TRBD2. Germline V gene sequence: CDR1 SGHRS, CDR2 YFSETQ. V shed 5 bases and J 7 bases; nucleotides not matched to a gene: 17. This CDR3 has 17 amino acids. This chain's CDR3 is CASSSSVAGRVGNEQFF. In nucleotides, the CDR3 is TGCGCCAGCAGTAGTTCCGTAGCGGGGCGGGTGGGGAATGAGCAGTTCTTC.

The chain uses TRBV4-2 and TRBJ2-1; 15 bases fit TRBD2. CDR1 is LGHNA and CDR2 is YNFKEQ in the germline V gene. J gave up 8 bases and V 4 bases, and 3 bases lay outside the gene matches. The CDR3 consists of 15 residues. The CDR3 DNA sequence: TGTGCCAGCAGCCCAGGACTAGCGGGGGGGCATGAGCAGTTCTTC. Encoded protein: CASSPGLAGGHEQFF.

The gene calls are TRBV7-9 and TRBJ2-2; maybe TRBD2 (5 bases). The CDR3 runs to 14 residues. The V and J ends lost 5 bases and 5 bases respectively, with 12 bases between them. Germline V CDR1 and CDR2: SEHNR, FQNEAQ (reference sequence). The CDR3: CASSLSWETGELFF. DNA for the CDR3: TGTGCCAGCAGCCTCAGTTGGGAGACCGGGGAGCTGTTTTTT.

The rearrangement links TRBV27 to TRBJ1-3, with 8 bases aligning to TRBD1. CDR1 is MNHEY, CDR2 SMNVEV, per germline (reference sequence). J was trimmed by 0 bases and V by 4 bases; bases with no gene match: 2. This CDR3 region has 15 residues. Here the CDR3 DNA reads TGTGCCAGCAGTTGGACAGGGCACTCTGGAAACACCATATATTTT. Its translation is CASSWTGHSGNTIYF.

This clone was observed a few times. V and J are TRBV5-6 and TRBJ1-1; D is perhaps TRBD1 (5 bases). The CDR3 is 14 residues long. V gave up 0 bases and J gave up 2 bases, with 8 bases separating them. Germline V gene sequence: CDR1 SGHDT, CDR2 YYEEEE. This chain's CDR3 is CASSLGRANTEAFF. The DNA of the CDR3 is TGTGCCAGCAGCTTGGGCAGGGCCAACACTGAAGCTTTCTTT.

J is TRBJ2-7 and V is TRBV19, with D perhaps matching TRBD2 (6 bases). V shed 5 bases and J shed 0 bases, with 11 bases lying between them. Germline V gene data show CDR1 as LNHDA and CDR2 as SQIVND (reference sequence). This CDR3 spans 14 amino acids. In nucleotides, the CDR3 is TGTGCCAGTAGTCAACTAGCAAGCTCCTACGAGCAGTACTTC. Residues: CASSQLASSYEQYF.

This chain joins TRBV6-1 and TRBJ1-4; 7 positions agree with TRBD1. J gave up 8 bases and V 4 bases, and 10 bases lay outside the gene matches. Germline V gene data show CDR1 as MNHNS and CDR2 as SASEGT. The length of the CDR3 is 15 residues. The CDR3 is CASSGLRGSGEKLFF. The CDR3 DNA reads TGTGCCAGCAGTGGCCTCAGGGGGTCGGGCGAAAAACTGTTTTTT.

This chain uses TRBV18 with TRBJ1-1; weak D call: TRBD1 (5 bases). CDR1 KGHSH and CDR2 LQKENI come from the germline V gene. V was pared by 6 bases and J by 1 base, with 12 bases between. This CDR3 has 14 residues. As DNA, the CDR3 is TGTGCCAGCTCGCGAACGGGGGGGAACACTGAAGCTTTCTTT. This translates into CASSRTGGNTEAFF.

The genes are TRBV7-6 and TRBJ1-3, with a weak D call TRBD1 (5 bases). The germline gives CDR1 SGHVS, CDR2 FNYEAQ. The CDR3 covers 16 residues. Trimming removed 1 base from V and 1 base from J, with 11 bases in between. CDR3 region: CASSLGPAGSGNTIYF. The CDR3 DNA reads TGTGCCAGCAGCTTAGGTCCTGCAGGGTCTGGAAACACCATATATTTT.

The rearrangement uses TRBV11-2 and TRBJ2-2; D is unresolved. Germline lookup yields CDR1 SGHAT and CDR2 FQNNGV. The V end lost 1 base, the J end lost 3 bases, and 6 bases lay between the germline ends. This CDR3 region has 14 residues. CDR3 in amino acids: CASSLVPDTGELFF. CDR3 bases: TGTGCCAGCAGCTTAGTCCCGGACACCGGGGAGCTGTTTTTT.

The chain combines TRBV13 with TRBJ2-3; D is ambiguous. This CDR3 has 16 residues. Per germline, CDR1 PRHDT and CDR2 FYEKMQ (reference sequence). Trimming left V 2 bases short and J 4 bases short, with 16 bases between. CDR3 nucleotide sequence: TGTGCCAGCAGCTTACCCCCCCCGGTGTTCTCAGATACGCAGTATTTT. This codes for CASSLPPPVFSDTQYF.

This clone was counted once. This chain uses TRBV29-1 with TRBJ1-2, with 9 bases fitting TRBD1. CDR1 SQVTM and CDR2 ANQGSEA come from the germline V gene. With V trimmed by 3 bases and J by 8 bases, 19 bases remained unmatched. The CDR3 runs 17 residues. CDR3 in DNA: TGCAGCGTTGACCGTCAGTCTCCGGGACAGGGAGTGCGAGGCTACACCTTC. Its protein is CSVDRQSPGQGVRGYTF.

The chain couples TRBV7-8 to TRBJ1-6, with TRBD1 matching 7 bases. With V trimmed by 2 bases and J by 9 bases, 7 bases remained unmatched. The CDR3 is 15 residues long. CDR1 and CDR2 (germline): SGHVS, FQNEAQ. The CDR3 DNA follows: TGTGCCAGCAGCTTATCCCCCGACAGGGTTTCACCCCTCCACTTT. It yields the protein CASSLSPDRVSPLHF.

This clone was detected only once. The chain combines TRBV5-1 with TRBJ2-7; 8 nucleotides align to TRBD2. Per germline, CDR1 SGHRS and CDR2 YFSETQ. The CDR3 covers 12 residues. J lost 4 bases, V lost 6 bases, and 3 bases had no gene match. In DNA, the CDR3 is TGCGCCAGCACAAGCGGGGGTTACGAGCAGTACTTC. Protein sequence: CASTSGGYEQYF.

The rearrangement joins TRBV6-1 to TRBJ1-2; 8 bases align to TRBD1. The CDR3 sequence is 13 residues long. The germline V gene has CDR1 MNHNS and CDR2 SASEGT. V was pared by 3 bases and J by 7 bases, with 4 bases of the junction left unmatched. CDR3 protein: CASSEETGVGYTF. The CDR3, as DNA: TGTGCCAGCAGTGAGGAGACAGGGGTTGGCTACACCTTC.

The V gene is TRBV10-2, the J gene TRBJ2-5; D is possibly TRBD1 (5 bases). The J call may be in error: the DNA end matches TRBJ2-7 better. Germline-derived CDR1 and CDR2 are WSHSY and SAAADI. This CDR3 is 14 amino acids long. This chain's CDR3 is CASSGQLYSYEQYF. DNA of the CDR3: TGCGCCAGCAGTGGACAGCTATATTCCTACGAGCAGTACTTC.

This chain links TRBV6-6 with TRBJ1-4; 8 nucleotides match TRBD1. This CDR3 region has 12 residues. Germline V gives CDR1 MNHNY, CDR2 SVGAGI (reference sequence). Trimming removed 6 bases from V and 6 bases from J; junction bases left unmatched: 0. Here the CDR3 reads CASRTGDEKLFF. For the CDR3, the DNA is TGTGCCAGCAGGACAGGGGATGAAAAACTGTTTTTT.

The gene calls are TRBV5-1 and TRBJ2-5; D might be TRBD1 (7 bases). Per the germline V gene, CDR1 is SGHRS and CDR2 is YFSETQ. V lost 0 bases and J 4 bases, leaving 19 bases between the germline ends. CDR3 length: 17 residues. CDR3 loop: CASSLGPLQGGGETQYF. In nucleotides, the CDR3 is TGCGCCAGCAGCTTGGGGCCCCTCCAGGGGGGAGGAGAGACCCAGTACTTC.

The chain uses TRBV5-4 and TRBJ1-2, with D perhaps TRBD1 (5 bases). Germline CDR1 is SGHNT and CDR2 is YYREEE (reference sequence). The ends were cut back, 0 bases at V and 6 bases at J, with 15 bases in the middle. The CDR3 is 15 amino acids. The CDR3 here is CASSLAGRAGDGYTF. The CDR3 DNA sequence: TGTGCCAGCAGCTTGGCCGGAAGGGCGGGGGATGGCTACACCTTC. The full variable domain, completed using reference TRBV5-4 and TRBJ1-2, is ETGVTQSPTHLIKTRGQQVTLRCSSQSGHNTVSWYQQALGQGPQFIFQYYREEENGRGNFPPRFSGLQFPNYSSELNVNALELDDSALYLCASSLAGRAGDGYTFGSGTRLTVV.

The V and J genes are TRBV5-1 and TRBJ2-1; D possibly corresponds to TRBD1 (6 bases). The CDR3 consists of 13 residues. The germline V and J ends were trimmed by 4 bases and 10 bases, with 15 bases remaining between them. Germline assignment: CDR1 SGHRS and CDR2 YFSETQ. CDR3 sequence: CASSATATGEQFF. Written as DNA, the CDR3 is TGCGCCAGCAGCGCAACAGCAACAGGGGAGCAGTTCTTC.

In nucleotides, the CDR3 is TGTGCCAGCAGCGGGCCAATAGCGGGGGGCTCCTACAATGAGCAGTTCTTC. Protein sequence: CASSGPIAGGSYNEQFF. The V and J genes are TRBV9 and TRBJ2-1; 10 positions agree with TRBD2. The CDR3 spans 17 residues. V was pared by 3 bases and J by 0 bases, with 6 bases of the junction left unmatched. Per the germline V gene, CDR1 is SGDLS and CDR2 is YYNGEE.